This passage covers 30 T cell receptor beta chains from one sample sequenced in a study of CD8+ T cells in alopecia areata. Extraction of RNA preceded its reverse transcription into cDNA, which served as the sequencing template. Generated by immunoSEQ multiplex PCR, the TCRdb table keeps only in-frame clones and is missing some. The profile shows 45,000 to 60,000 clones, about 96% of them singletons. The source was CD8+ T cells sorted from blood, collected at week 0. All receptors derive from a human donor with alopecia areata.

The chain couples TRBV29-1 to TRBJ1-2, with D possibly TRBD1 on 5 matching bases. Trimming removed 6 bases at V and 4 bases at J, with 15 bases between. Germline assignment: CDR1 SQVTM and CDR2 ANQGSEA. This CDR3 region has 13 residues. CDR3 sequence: CSVADGGSYGYTF. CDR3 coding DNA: TGCAGCGTCGCCGACGGGGGGAGCTATGGCTACACCTTC.

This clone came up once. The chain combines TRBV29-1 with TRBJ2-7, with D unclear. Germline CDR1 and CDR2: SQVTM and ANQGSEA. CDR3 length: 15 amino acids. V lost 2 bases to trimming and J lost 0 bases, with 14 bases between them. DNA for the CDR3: TGCAGCGTTGAATGGTTGTCAGGTAGCTCCTACGAGCAGTACTTC. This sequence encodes CSVEWLSGSSYEQYF.

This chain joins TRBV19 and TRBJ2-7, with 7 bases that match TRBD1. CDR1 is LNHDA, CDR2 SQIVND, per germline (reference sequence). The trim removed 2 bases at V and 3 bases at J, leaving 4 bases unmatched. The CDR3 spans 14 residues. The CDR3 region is CASSINRDSYEQYF. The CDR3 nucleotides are TGTGCCAGTAGTATAAACCGGGACAGCTACGAGCAGTACTTC.

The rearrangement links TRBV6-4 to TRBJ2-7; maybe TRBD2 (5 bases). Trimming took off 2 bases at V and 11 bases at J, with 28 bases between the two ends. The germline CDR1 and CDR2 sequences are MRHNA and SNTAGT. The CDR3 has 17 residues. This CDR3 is CASSDTSGSDGRGIKYF. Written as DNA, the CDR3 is TGTGCCAGCAGTGACACGTCCGGATCGGACGGCCGAGGGATAAAGTACTTC.

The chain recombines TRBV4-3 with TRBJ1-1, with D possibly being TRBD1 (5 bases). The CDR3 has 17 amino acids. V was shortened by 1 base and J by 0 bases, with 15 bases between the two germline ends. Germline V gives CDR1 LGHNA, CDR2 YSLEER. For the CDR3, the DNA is TGCGCCAGCAGCCAAGTCCCCCGGGGCTACATGAACACTGAAGCTTTCTTT. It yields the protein CASSQVPRGYMNTEAFF.

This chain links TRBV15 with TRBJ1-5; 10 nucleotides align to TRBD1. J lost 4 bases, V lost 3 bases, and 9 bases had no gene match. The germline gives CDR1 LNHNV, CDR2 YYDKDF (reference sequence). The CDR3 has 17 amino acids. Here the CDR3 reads CATSSGGGQGRNQPQHF. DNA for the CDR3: TGTGCCACCAGCAGCGGCGGGGGACAGGGGAGAAATCAGCCCCAGCATTTT.

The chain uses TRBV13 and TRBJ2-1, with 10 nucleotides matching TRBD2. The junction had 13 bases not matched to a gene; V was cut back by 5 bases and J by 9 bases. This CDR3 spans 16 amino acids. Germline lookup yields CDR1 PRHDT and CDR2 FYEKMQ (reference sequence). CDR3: CASSPRTSGPQGEQFF. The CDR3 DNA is TGTGCCAGCAGCCCCCGGACTAGCGGACCCCAGGGTGAGCAGTTCTTC.

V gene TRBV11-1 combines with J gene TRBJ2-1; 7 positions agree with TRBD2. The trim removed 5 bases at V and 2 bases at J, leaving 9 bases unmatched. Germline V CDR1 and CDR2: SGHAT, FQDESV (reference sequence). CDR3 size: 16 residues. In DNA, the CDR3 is TGTGCCAGCAGCGGCATGTCCGGGACTACCTACAATGAGCAGTTCTTC. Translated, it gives CASSGMSGTTYNEQFF.

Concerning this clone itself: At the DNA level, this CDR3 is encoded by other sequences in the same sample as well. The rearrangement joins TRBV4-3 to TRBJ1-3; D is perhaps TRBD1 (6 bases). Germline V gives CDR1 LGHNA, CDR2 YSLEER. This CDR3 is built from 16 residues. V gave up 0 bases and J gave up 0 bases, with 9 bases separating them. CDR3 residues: CASSQDRGGSGNTIYF. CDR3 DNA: TGCGCCAGCAGCCAAGACAGGGGCGGCTCTGGAAACACCATATATTTT.

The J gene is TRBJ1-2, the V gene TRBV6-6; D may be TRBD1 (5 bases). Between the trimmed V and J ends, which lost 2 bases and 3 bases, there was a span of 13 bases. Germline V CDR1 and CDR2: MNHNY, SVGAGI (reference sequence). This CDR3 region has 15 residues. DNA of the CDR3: TGTGCCAGCAGTTACGGGGGGGTCATAGACTATGGCTACACCTTC. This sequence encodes CASSYGGVIDYGYTF.

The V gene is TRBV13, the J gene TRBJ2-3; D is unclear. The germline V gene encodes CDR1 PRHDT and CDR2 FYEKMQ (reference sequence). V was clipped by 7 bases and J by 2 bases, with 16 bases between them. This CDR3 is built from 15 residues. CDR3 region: CASIFGRRPTDTQYF. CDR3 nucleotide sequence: TGTGCCAGCATTTTCGGACGACGGCCCACAGATACGCAGTATTTT.

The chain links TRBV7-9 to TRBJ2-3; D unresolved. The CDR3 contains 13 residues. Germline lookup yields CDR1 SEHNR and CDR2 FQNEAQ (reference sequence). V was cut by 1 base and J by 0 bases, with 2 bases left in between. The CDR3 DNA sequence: TGTGCCAGCAGCTTAGAGAGCACAGATACGCAGTATTTT. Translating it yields CASSLESTDTQYF. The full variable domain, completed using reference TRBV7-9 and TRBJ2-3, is DTGVSQNPRHKITKRGQNVTFRCDPISEHNRLYWYRQTLGQGPEFLTYFQNEAQLEKSRLLSDRFSAERPKGSFSTLEIQRTEQGDSAMYLCASSLESTDTQYFGPGTRLTVL.

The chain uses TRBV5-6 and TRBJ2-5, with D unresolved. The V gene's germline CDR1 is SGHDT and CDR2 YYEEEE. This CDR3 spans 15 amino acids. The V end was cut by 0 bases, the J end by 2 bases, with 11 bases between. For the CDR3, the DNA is TGTGCCAGCAGCTTGGGGGTGCCTCCTCAAGAGACCCAGTACTTC. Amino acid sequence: CASSLGVPPQETQYF. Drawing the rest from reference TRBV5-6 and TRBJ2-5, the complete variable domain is DAGVTQSPTHLIKTRGQQVTLRCSPKSGHDTVSWYQQALGQGPQFIFQYYEEEERQRGNFPDRFSGHQFPNYSSELNVNALLLGDSALYLCASSLGVPPQETQYFGPGTRLLVL.

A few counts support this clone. CDR3 sequence: CASRQGTGAGELFF. The CDR3 DNA sequence: TGTGCCAGTAGACAGGGGACGGGTGCCGGGGAGCTGTTTTTT. This sequence joins TRBV19 and TRBJ2-2, with 7 bases lining up with TRBD1. Germline CDR1 LNHDA, CDR2 SQIVND (reference sequence). Trimming took 6 bases from V and 6 from J; bases not matched to a gene: 7. This CDR3 is built from 14 residues.

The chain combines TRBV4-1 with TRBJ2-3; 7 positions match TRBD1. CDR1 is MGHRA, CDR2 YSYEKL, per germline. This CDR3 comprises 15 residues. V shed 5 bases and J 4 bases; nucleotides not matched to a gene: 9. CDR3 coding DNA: TGCGCCAGCAGCTACCGGGACAGAGAACCAGATACGCAGTATTTT. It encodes CASSYRDREPDTQYF.

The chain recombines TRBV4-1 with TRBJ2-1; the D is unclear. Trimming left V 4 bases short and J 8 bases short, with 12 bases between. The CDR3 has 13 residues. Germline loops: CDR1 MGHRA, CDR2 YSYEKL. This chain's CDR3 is CASSLTGGDEQFF. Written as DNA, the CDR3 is TGCGCCAGCAGCCTGACTGGTGGCGATGAGCAGTTCTTC.

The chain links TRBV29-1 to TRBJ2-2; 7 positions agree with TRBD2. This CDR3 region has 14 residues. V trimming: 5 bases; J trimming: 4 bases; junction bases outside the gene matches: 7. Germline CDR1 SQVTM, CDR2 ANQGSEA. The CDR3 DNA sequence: TGCAGCGTTAGCTCTAGCGGTGGCACCGGGGAGCTGTTTTTT. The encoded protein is CSVSSSGGTGELFF.

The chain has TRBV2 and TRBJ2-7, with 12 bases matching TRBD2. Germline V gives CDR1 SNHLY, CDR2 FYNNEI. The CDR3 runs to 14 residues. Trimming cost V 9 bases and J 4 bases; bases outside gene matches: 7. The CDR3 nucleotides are TGTGCCAGTCGACTAGCGGGGGATAAATACGAGCAGTACTTC. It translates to CASRLAGDKYEQYF.

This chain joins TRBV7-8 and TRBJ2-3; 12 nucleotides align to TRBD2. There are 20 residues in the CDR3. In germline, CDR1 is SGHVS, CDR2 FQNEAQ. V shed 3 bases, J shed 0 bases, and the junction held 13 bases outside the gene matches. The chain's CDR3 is CASSFTTSGGPPVSTDTQYF. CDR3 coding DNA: TGTGCCAGCAGCTTCACGACTAGCGGGGGCCCCCCGGTGAGCACAGATACGCAGTATTTT.

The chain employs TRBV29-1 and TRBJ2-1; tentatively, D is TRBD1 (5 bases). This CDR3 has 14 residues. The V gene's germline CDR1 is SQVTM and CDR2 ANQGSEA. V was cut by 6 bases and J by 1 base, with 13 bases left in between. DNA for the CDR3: TGCAGCGTGTTTACAGGACAATCCTACAATGAGCAGTTCTTC. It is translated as CSVFTGQSYNEQFF.

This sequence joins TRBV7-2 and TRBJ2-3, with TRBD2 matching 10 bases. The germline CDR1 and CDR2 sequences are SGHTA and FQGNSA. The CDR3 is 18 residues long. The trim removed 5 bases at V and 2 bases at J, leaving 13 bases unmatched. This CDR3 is CASSPRLLAGPNTDTQYF. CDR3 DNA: TGTGCCAGCAGCCCTCGGCTACTAGCGGGACCAAACACAGATACGCAGTATTTT.

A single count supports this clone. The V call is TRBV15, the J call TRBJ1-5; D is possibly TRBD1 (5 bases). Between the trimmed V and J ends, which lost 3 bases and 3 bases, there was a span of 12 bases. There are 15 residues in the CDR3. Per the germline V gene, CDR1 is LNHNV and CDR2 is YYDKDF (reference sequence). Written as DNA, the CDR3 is TGTGCCACCAGCAGGGACCGGGGGGTCAATCAGCCCCAGCATTTT. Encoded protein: CATSRDRGVNQPQHF. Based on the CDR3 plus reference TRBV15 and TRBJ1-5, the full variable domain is DAMVIQNPRYQVTQFGKPVTLSCSQTLNHNVMYWYQQKSSQAPKLLFHYYDKDFNNEADTPDNFQSRRPNTSFCFLDIRSPGLGDTAMYLCATSRDRGVNQPQHFGDGTRLSIL.

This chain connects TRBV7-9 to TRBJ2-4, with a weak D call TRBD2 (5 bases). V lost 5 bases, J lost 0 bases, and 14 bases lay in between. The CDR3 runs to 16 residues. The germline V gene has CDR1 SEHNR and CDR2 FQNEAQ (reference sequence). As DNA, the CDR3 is TGTGCCAGCAGCCACCCCTCTGGACTAGCCAAAAACATTCAGTACTTC. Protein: CASSHPSGLAKNIQYF.

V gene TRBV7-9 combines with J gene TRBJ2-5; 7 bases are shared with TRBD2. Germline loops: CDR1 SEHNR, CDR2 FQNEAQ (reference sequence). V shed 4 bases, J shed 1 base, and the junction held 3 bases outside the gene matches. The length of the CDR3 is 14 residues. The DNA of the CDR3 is TGTGCCAGCAGCTCCGCGGGGGTCCAAGAGACCCAGTACTTC. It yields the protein CASSSAGVQETQYF.

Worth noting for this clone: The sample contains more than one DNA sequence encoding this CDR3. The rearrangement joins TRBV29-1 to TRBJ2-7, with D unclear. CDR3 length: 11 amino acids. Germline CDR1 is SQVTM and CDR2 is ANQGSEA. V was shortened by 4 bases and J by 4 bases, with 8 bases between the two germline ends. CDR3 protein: CSVVVRYEQYF. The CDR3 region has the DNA TGCAGCGTTGTTGTGCGGTACGAGCAGTACTTC.

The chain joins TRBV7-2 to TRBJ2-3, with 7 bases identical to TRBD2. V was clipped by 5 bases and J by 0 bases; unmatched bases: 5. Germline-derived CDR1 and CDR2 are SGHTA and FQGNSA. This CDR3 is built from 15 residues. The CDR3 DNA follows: TGTGCCAGCAGCGCCGGACTAGTCAGCACAGATACGCAGTATTTT. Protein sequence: CASSAGLVSTDTQYF.

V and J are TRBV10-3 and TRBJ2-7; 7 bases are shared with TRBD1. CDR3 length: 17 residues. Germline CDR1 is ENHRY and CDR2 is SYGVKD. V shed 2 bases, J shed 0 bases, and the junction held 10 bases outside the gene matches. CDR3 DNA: TGTGCCATCAGTGAGCCCGGGACAGAGAGATCCTCCTACGAGCAGTACTTC. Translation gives CAISEPGTERSSYEQYF.

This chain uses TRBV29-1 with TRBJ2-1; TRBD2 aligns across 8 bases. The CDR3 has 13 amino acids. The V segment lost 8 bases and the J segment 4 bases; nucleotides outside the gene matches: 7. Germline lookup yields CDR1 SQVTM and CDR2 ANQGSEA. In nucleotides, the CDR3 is TGCAGCTTGTCTCTAGCGGGTTACAATGAGCAGTTCTTC. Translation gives CSLSLAGYNEQFF.

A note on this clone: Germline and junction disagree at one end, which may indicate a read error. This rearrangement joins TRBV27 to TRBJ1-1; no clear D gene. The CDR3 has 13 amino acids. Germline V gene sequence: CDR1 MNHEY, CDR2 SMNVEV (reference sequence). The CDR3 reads CASSLLMNTGAFF. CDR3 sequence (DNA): TGTGCCAGCAGTTTATTAATGAACACTGGAGCTTTCTTT.

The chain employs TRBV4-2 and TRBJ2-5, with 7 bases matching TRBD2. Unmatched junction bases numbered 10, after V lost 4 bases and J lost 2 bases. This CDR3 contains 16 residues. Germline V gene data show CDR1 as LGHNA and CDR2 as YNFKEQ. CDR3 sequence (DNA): TGTGCCAGCAGCCCCCAGCCCAGCGGGGTTCAAGAGACCCAGTACTTC. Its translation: CASSPQPSGVQETQYF.